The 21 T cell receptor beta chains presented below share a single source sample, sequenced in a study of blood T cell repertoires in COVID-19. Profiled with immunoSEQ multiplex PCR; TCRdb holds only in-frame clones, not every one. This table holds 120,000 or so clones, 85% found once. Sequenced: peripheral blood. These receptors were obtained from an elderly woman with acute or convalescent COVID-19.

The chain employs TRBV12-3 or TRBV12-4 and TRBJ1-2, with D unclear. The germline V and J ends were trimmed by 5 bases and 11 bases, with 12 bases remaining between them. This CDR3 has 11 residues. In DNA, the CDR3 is TGTGCCAGCAGTCCGGCCGGGATTTACACCTTC. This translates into CASSPAGIYTF.

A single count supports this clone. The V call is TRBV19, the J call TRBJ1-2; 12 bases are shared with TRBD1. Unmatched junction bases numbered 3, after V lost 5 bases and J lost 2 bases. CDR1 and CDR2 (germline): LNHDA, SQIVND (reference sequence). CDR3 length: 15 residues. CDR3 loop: CASSPGQGANYGYTF. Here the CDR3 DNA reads TGTGCCAGTAGTCCGGGACAGGGGGCGAACTATGGCTACACCTTC.

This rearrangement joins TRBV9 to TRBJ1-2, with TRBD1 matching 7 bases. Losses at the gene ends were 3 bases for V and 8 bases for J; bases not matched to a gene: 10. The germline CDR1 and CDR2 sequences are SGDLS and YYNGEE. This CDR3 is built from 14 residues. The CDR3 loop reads CASSGYRGSLGYTF. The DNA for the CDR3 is TGTGCCAGCAGCGGTTACAGGGGCAGTTTAGGCTACACCTTC. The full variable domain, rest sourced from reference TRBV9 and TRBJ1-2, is DSGVTQTPKHLITATGQRVTLRCSPRSGDLSVYWYQQSLDQGLQFLIQYYNGEERAKGNILERFSAQQFPDLHSELNLSSLELGDSALYFCASSGYRGSLGYTFGSGTRLTVV.

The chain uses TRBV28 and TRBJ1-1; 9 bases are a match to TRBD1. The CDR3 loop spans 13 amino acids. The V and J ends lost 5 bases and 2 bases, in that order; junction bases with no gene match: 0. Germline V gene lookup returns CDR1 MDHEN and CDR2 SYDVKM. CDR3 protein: CASSTGGNTEAFF. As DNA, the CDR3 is TGTGCCAGCAGTACAGGGGGCAACACTGAAGCTTTCTTT.

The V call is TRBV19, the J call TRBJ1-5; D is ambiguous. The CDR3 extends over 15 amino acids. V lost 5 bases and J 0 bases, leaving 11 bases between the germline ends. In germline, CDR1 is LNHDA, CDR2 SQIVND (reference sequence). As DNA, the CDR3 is TGTGCCAGTAGTGCCCGGGGATATAGCAATCAGCCCCAGCATTTT. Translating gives CASSARGYSNQPQHF.

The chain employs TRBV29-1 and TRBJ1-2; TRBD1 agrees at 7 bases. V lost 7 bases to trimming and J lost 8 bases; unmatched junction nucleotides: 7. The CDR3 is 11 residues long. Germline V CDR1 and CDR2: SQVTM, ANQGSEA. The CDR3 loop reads CSAGTVGGYTF. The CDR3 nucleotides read TGCAGCGCCGGGACAGTAGGCGGCTACACCTTC.

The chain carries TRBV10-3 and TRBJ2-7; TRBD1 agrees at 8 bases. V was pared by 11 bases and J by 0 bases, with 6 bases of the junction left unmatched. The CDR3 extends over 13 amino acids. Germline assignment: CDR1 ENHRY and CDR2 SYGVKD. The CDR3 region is CAATTGASYEQYF. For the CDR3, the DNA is TGTGCCGCCACGACAGGGGCCTCCTACGAGCAGTACTTC.

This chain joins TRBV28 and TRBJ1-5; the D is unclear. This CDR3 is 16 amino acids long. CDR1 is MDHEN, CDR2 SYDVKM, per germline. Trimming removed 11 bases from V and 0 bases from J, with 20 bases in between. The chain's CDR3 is CAGRSWGGSSNQPQHF. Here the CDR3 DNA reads TGTGCCGGGCGTTCATGGGGAGGGAGTAGCAATCAGCCCCAGCATTTT.

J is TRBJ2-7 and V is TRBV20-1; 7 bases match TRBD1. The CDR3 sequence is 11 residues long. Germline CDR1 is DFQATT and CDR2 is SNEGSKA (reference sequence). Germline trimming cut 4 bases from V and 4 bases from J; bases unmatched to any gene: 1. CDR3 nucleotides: TGCAGTGCTACGGACAGGTACGAGCAGTACGTC. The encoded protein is CSATDRYEQYV.

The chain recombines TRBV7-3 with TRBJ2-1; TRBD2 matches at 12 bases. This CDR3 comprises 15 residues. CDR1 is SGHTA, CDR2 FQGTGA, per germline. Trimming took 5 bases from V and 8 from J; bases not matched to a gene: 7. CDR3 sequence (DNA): TGTGCCAGCAGCCCCCGACTAGCGGGGGCGCATGAGCAGTTCTTC. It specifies CASSPRLAGAHEQFF. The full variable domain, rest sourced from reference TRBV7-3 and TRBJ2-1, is GAGVSQTPSNKVTEKGKYVELRCDPISGHTALYWYRQSLGQGPEFLIYFQGTGAADDSGLPNDRFFAVRPEGSVSTLKIQRTERGDSAVYLCASSPRLAGAHEQFFGPGTRLTVL.

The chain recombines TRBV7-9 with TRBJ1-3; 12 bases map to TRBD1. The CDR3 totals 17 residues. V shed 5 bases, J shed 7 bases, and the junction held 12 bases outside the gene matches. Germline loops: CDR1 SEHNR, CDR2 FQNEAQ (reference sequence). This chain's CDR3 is CASSPPGTGGAGNTIYF. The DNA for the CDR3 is TGTGCCAGCAGCCCTCCCGGGACAGGGGGCGCCGGGAACACCATATATTTT.

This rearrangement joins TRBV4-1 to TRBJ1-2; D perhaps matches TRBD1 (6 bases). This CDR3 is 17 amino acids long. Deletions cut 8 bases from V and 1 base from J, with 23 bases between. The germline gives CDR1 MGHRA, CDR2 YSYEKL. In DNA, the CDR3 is TGCGCCAGCCGTGGAATACAGGGATCGGTCCTTAACTATGGCTACACCTTC. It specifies CASRGIQGSVLNYGYTF.

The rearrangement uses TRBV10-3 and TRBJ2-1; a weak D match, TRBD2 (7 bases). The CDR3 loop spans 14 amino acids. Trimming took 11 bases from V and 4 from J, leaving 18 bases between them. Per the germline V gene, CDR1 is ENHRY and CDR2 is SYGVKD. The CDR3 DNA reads TGTGCCGTAACCTCGGGGGGCCCTTACAATGAGCAGTTCTTC. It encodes CAVTSGGPYNEQFF.

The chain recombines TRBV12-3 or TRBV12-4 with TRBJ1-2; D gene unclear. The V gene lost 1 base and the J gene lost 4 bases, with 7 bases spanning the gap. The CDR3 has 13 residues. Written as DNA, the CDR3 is TGTGCCAGCAGTTTAGACAGTCCCTATGGCTACACCTTC. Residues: CASSLDSPYGYTF.

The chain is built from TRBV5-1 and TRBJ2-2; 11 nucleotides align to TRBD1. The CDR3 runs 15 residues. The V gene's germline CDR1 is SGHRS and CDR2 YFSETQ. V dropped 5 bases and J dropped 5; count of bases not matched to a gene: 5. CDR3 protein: CASRPGTGGTGELFF. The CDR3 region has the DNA TGCGCCAGCAGACCAGGGACAGGGGGGACCGGGGAGCTGTTTTTT. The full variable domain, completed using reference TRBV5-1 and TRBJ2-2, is KAGVTQTPRYLIKTRGQQVTLSCSPISGHRSVSWYQQTPGQGLQFLFEYFSETQRNKGNFPGRFSGRQFSNSRSEMNVSTLELGDSALYLCASRPGTGGTGELFFGEGSRLTVL.

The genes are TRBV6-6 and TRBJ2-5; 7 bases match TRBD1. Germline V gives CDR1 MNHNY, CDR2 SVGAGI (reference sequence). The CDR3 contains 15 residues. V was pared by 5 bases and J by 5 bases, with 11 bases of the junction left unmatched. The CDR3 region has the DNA TGTGCCAGCAGTCCCTTGTTAGGGGGCAGTGAGACCCAGTACTTC. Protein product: CASSPLLGGSETQYF.

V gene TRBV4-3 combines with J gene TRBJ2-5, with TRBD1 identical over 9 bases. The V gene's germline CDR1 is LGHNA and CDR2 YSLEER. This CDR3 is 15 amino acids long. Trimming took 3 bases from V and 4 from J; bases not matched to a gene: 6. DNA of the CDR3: TGCGCCAGCAGCCAGGGACAGGGCGGTCCAGAGACCCAGTACTTC. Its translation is CASSQGQGGPETQYF.

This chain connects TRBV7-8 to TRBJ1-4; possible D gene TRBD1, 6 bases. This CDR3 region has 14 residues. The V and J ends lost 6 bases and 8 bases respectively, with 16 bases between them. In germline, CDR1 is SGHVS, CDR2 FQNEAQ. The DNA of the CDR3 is TGTGCCAGCAGGTCAGGGGAGGGCCGGGAAAAACTGTTTTTT. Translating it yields CASRSGEGREKLFF.

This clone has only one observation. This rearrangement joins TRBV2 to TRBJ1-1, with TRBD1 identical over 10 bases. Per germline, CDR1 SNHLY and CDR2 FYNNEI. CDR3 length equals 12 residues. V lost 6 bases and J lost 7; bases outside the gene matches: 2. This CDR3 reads CASRTGGGEAFF. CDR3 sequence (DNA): TGTGCCAGCAGGACAGGGGGCGGTGAAGCTTTCTTT. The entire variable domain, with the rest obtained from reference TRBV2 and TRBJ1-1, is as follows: EPEVTQTPSHQVTQMGQEVILRCVPISNHLYFYWYRQILGQKVEFLVSFYNNEISEKSEIFDDQFSVERPDGSNFTLKIRSTKLEDSAMYFCASRTGGGEAFFGQGTRLTVV.

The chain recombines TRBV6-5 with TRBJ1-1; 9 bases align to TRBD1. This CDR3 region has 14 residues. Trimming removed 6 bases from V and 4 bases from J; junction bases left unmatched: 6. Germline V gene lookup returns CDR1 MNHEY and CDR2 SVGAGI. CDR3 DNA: TGTGCCAGCAGAGAGGGACAGGGAAGCACTGAAGCTTTCTTT. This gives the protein CASREGQGSTEAFF.

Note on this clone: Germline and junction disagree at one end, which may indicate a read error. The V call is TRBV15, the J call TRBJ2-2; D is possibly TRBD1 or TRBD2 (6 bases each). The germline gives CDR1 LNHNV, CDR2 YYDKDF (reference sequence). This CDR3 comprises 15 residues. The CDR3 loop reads CATNRGGGNTGELFF. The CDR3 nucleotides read TGTGCCACCAACAGAGGAGGGGGAAACACCGGGGAGCTGTTTTTT.